A selection of T cell receptor beta chains follows, all from one sample in a study of regulatory T cells in long-lasting Graves disease. In TCRdb, the multiplex PCR reads were re-called with MiXCR into one record per CDR3 protein. The sample has roughly 500,000 distinct CDR3 sequences, about a fifth seen once; the top ten hold 7% to 10%. The sequences come from peripheral blood mononuclear cells (PBMCs), collected when the disease was refractory, from a patient treated with antithyroid drugs. These receptor sequences come from a female donor with Graves disease. CDR3s include the opening cysteine and the closing phenylalanine or tryptophan. The order of the fields is clone size, J gene, V gene, D gene, CDR3 DNA, CDR3 protein. D genes are given only for firm matches. Not every row has a clone size; where given, it reads once, few, many or a size class.

size: NA; J: TRBJ2-3; V: TRBV4-3; D: TRBD2; DNA: TGCGCCAGCAGCCAAGGGCCAGCGGGAGGGAAAACAGATACGCAGTATTTT; CDR3: CASSQGPAGGKTDTQYF
size: many; J: TRBJ1-2; V: TRBV6-1; D: NA; DNA: TGTGCCAGCAGTCCCGGACAATACTACACCTTC; CDR3: CASSPGQYYTF
size: few; J: TRBJ2-6; V: TRBV25-1; D: NA; DNA: TGTGCCAGCAGTGAATGGGGCAGAGCGGTAGAGTGGGCTGGGGCCAACGTCCTGACTTTC; CDR3: CASSEWGRAVEWAGANVLTF
size: NA; J: TRBJ2-1; V: TRBV7-9; D: NA; DNA: TGTGCCAGCAGCTTAGAGGGCTCGGGGGCCTACAATGAGCAGTTCTTC; CDR3: CASSLEGSGAYNEQFF
size: NA; J: TRBJ2-3; V: TRBV9; D: NA; DNA: TGTGCCAGCAGCGGGAGCGGCACAGATACGCAGTATTTT; CDR3: CASSGSGTDTQYF
size: NA; J: TRBJ2-2; V: TRBV7-6; D: TRBD1; DNA: TGTGCCAGCAGCTTTTCGACAGGGCGTACCACCGGGGAGCTGCTTTTT; CDR3: CASSFSTGRTTGELLF
size: many; J: TRBJ1-2; V: TRBV12-3/TRBV12-4; D: NA; DNA: TGTGCCAGCAGTTTAGGAGCGGCGCTATTGGAAGGCTACACCTTC; CDR3: CASSLGAALLEGYTF
size: NA; J: TRBJ1-5; V: TRBV7-8; D: TRBD1; DNA: TGTGCCAGCAGCGATAGACCCCGGGACAGAGGACTTAGCAATCAGCCCCAGCATTTT; CDR3: CASSDRPRDRGLSNQPQHF
size: NA; J: TRBJ1-5; V: TRBV4-1; D: NA; DNA: TGCGCCAGCAGCGCGCGGACAGATAGCAATCAGCCCCAGCATTTT; CDR3: CASSARTDSNQPQHF
size: NA; J: TRBJ1-4; V: TRBV5-4; D: NA; DNA: TGTGCCAGCAGCTTGTCGGGATCCCCAGATGAAAAACTGTTTTTT; CDR3: CASSLSGSPDEKLFF
size: NA; J: TRBJ1-2; V: TRBV29-1; D: TRBD1; DNA: TGCAGCGTTGGGGACAGCTATGGCTACACCTTC; CDR3: CSVGDSYGYTF
size: NA; J: TRBJ2-3; V: TRBV28; D: TRBD2; DNA: TGTGCCAGCAGTTTATGGATGACGGGAGGAAAAGAGGGTACGCAGTATTTT; CDR3: CASSLWMTGGKEGTQYF
size: many; J: TRBJ2-7; V: TRBV6-5; D: NA; DNA: TGTGCCAGCAGTTACCCGGACAAACGGGAGTACTTC; CDR3: CASSYPDKREYF
size: few; J: TRBJ1-2; V: TRBV3-1; D: NA; DNA: TGTGCCAGCAGCCAGACCGCGGGAGGGAACTATGGCTACACCTTC; CDR3: CASSQTAGGNYGYTF
size: few; J: TRBJ2-5; V: TRBV7-6; D: NA; DNA: TGTGCCAGCAGCTTAGAGGTCGGAACAGAGACCCAGTACTTC; CDR3: CASSLEVGTETQYF
size: many; J: TRBJ2-1; V: TRBV2; D: NA; DNA: TGTGCCAGCAGTGAAGCCCGAGAGGGCGGGTGGGGCGATGAGCAGTTCTTC; CDR3: CASSEAREGGWGDEQFF
size: NA; J: TRBJ1-1; V: TRBV25-1; D: NA; DNA: TGTGCCAGCACTCCACGGGGGCGGACGAACACTGAAGCTTTCTTT; CDR3: CASTPRGRTNTEAFF